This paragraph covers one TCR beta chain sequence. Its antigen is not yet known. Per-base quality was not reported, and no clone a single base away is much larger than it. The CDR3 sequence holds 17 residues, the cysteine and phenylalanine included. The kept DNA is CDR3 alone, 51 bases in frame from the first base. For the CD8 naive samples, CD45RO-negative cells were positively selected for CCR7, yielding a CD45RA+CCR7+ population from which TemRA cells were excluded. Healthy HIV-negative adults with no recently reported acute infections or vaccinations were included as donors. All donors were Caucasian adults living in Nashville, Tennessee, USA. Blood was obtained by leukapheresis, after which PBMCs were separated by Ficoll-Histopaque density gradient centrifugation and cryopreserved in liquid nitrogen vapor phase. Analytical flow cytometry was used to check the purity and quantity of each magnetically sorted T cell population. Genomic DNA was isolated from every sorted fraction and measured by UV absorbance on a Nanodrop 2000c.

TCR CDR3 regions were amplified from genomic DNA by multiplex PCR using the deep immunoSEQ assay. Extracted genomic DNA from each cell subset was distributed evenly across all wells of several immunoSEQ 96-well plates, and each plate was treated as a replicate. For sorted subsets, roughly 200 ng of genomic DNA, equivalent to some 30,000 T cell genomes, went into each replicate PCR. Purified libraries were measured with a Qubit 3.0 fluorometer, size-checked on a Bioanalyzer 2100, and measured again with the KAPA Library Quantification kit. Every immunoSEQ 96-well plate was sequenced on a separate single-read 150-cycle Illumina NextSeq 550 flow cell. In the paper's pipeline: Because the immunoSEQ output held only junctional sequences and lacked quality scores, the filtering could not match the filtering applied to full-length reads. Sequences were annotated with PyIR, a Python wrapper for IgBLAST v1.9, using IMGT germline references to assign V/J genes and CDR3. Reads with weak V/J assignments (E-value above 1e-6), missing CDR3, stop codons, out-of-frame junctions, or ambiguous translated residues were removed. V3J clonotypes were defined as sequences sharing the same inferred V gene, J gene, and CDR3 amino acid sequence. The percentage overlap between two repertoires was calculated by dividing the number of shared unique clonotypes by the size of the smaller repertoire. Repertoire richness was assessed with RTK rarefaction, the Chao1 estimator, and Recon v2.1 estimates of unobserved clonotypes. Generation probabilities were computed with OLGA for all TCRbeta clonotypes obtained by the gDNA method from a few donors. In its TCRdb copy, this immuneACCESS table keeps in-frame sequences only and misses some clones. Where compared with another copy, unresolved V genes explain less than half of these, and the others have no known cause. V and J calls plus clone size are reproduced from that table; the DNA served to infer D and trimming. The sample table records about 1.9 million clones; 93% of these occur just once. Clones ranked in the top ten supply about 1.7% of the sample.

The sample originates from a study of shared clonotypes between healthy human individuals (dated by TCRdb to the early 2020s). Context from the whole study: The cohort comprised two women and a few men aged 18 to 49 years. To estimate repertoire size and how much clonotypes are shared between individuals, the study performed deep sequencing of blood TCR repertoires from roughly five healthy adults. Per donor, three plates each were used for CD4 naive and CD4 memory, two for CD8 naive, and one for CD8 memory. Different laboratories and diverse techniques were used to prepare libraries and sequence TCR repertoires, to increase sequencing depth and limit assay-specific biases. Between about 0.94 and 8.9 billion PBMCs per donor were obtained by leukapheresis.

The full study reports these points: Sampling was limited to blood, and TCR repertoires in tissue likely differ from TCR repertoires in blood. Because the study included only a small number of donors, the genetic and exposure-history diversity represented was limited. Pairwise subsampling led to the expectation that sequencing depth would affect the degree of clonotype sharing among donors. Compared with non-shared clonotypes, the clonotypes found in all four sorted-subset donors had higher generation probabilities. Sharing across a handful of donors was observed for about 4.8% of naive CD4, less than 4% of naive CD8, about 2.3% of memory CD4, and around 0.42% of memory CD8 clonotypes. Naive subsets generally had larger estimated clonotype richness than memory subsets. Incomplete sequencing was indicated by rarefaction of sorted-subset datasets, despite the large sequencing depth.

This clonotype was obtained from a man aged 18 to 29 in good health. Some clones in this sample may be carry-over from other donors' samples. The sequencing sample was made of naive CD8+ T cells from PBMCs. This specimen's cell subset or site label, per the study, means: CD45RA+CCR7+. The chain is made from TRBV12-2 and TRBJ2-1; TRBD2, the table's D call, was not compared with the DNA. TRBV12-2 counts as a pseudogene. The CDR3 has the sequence CASRLEGRLAENNEQFF. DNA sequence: TGTGCAAGTCGCTTAGAGGGGCGACTAGCGGAAAACAATGAGCAGTTCTTC.